This T cell receptor beta chain came from a study of T cell changes during pregnancy in multiple sclerosis (dated by TCRdb to about 2019). About the investigation overall: In women with multiple sclerosis, the researchers looked at how the T cell repertoire shifted as pregnancy progressed.

Remarks on this clone: No antigen is known for it. The input lacks base qualities; no much larger clone sits a single base away.

To prepare the library, the immunoSEQ multiplex PCR assay was applied. TCRdb holds this immuneACCESS table with in-frame rearrangements only. Some clones are missing; in checked studies, unresolved V genes explain under half, and the rest has no known cause. This sample gives some 60,000 clones in total; around 89% of them show up just once. The top ten constitute over 1.5% of the sample. Trimmed from V: 6 bases; trimmed from J: 8 bases; junction bases lacking a gene match: 11. From a lookup of the germline V gene, CDR1 and CDR2 are MDHEN and SYDVKM. The CDR3 holds 15 amino acids from the cysteine to the phenylalanine. Only the CDR3 portion is preserved as DNA: 45 bases, with reading frame beginning at the first base.

The chain joins TRBV28 to TRBJ2-1; 9 bases in between match TRBD1. This sequence was found in a female donor with multiple sclerosis, enrolled in a pregnancy study. The material sequenced was peripheral blood, taken after pregnancy. The sequenced DNA: TGTGCCAGCAGCCAACAGGGGGCGGCTAACGATGAGCAGTTCTTC. It translates as CASSQQGAANDEQFF.